This section outlines one T cell receptor beta chain sequence together with its context. Its antigen is undetermined. Trimming shortened V by 4 bases and J by 1 base, and 22 bases separated the two germline ends. Germline CDR1 is GTSNPN and CDR2 is SVGIG (reference sequence). The CDR3 is 17 amino acids. This sample stems from a study of beta chain features in type 1 diabetes. Study-wide context: The study examined around 99,000,000 sorted cells across all samples.

Regarding the study as a whole: Type 1 diabetes patients showed fewer insertions and more deletions at VDJ junctions.

Cell sorting via CD45RO/CCR7/CD25/CD127/CD95/CD27 was performed to obtain CD4+ naive, central memory, regulatory and stem cell-like memory cells. Expressed TCRB transcripts were sequenced because the isolated RNA had all been reverse transcribed beforehand. Assay: immunoSEQ multiplex PCR; the TCRdb copy retains only in-frame clones and omits some. In the table there are hundreds of thousands of clones, around 15% of which are singletons. The clonotype originates from a man aged 30-40 years in good health. The chain joins TRBV30 to TRBJ1-2, with TRBD1 as a possible D gene (5 bases). The sequenced sample was central memory CD4+ T cells from blood. In nucleotides, the CDR3 is TGTGCCTGGAAAAACAACGGGGGAATTGGGGGTAACTATGGCTACACCTTC. Amino acid sequence: CAWKNNGGIGGNYGYTF.